The table lists the clone carrying this TCR beta chain with many counts. Its antigen is still unknown. This sample is drawn from a study of regulatory T cells in long-lasting Graves disease. Study observations and caveats: Relative to new patients (under 1,000), persistent patients exhibited greater sharing of public clonotypes (about 2,700).

Construction of the TCR beta libraries employed iRepertoire HTBI primers in conjunction with Arm-PCR of CDR3 regions. TCRdb reanalysed the multiplex PCR reads using MiXCR and keeps one entry per CDR3 protein. Of under 250,000 distinct CDR3 sequences detected, less than 20% appear once; the ten largest clones hold 10% to 15%. Specified time point: newly diagnosed GD, antithyroid drugs for less than 3 months. The TCR library used RNA extracted from PBMCs. American Thyroid Association guidelines served as the basis for diagnosing Graves' disease. The same data also went into a second study, on T cells in Graves' hyperthyroidism and ophthalmopathy. From that study: Patients aged 18 to 65 had newly diagnosed hyperthyroidism that had lasted under 2 months. The HTBI primer set served for first-round RT-PCR of the TCR CDR3.

The source was peripheral blood mononuclear cells (PBMCs), collected at new diagnosis, from a patient treated with antithyroid drugs. The clonotype comes from a woman aged 25 to 39 with Graves disease.

The CDR3 sequence: CASGAGGLSTDTQYF. CDR3 coding DNA: TGTGCCAGTGGTGCGGGAGGCCTGAGCACAGATACGCAGTATTTT. The gene calls are TRBV19 and TRBJ2-3; 8 bases line up with TRBD2. In germline, CDR1 is LNHDA, CDR2 SQIVND (reference sequence). Losses at the gene ends were 8 bases for V and 0 bases for J; bases not matched to a gene: 7. This CDR3 spans 15 amino acids.